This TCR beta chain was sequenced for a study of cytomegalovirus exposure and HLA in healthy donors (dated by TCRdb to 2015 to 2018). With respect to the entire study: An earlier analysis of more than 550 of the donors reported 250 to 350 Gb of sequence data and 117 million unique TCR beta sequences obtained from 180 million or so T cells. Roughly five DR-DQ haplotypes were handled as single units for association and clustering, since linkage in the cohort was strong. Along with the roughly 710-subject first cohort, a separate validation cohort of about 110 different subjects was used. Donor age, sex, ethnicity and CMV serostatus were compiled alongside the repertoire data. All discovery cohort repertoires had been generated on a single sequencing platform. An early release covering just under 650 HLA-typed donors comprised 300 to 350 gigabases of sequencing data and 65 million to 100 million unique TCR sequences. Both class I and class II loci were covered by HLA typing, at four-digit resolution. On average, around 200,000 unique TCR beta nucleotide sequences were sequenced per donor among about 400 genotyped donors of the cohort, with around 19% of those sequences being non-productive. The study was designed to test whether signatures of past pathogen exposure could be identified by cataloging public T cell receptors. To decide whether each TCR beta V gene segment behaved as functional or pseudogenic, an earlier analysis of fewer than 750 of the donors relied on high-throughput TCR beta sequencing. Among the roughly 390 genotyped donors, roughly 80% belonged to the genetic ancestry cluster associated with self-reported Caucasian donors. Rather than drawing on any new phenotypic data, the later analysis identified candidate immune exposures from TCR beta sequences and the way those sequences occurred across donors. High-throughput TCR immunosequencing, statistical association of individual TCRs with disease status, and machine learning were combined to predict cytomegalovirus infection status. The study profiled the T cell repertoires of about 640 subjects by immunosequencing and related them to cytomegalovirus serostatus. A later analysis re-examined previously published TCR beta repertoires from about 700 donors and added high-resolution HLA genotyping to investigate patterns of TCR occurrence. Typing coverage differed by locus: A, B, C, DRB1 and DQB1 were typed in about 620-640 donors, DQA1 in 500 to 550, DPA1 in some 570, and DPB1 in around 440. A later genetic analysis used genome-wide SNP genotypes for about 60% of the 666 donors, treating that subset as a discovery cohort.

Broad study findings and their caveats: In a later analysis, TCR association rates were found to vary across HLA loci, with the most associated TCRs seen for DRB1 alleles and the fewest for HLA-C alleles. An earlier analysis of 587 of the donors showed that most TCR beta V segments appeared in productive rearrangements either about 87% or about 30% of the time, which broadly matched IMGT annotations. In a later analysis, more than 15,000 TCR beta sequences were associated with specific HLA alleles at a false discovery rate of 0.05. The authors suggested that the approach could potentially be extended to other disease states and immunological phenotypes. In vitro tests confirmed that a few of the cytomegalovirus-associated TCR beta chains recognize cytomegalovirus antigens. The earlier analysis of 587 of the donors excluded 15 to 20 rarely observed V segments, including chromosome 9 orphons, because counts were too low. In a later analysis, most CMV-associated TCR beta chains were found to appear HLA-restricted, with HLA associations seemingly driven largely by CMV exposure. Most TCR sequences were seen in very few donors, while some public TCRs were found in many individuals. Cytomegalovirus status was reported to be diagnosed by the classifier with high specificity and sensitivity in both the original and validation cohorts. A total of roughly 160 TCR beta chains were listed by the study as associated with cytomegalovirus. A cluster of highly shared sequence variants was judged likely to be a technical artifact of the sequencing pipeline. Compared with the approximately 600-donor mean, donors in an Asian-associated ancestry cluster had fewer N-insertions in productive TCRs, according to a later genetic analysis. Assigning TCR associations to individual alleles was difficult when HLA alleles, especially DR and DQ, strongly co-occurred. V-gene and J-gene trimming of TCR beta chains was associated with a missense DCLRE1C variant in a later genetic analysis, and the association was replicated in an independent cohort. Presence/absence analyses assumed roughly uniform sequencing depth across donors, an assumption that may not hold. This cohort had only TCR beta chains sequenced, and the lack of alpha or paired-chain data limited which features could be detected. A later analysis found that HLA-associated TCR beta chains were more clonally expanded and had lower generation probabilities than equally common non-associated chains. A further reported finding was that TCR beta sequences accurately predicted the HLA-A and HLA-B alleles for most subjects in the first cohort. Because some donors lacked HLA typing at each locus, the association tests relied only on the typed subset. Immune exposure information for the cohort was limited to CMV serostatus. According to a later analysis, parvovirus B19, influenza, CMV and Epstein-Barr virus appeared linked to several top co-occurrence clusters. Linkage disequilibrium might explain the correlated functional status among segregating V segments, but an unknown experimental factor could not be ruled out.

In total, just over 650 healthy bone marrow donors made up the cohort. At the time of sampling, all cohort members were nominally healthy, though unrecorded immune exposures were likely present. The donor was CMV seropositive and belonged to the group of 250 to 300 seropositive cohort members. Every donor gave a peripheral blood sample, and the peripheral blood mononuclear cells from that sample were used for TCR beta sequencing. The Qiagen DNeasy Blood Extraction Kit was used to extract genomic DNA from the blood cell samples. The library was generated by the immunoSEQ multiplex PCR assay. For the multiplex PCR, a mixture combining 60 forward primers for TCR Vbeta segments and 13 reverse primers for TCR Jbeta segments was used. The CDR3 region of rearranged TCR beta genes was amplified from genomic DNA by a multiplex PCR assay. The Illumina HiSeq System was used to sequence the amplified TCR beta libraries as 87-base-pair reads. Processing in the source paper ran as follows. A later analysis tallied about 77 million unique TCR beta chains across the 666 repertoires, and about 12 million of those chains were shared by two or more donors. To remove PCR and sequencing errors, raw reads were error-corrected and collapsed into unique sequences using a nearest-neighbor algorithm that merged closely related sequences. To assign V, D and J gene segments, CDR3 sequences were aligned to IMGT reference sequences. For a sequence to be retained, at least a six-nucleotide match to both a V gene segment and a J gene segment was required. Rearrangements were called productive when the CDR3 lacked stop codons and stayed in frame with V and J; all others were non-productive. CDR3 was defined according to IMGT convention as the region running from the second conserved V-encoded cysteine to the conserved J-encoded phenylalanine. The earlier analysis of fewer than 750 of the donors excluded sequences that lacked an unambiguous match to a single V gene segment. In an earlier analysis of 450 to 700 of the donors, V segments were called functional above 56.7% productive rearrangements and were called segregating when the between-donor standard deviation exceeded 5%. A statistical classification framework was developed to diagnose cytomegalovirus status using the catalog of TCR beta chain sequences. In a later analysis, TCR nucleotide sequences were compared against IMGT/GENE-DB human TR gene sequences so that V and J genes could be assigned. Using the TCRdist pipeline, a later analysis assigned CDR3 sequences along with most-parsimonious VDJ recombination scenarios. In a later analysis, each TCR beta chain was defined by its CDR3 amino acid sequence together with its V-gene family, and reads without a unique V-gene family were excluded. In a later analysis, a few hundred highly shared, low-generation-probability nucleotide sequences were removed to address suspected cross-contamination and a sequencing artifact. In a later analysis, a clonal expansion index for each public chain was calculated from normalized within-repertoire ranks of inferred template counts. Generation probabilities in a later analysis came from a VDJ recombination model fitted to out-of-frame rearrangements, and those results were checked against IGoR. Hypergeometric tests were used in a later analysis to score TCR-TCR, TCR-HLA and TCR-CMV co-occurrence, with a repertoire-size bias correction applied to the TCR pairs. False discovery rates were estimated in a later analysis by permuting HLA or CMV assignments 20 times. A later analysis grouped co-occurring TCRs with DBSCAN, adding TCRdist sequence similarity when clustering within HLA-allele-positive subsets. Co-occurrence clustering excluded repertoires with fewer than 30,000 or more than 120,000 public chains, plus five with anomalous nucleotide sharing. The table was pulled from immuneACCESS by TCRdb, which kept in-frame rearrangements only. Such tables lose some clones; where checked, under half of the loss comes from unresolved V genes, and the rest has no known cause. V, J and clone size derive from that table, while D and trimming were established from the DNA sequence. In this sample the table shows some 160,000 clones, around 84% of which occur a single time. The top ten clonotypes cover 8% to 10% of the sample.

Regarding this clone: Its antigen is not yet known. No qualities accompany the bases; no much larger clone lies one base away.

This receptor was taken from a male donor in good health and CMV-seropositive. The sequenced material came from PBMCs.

Here is the DNA: TGTGCCAGCAGCTTAGAGACAGGTAGACCCTACGAGCAGTACTTC. Its translation reads: CASSLETGRPYEQYF. The chain couples TRBV7-6 to TRBJ2-7; TRBD1 could be the D gene, as 6 bases match. The CDR3 spans 15 residues, from the cysteine through the phenylalanine. CDR3 DNA only is kept here, 45 bases in frame from base 1. V lost 1 base and J lost 2 bases; the stretch between them is 12 bases long. Reading the germline V gene gives CDR1 SGHVS and CDR2 FNYEAQ.